This T cell receptor (beta chain) is drawn from a study of T cell changes during pregnancy in multiple sclerosis. The data were produced by immunoSEQ multiplex PCR, yet TCRdb's version contains in-frame clones alone and is incomplete. Of about 31,000 clones in the sample, approximately 86% were seen once. Germline CDR1 and CDR2: MNHEY and SMNVEV (reference sequence). The V segment lost 3 bases and the J segment 1 base; nucleotides outside the gene matches: 8. This CDR3 has 16 amino acids. This receptor was taken from a female donor with multiple sclerosis, enrolled in a pregnancy study. The chain carries TRBV27 and TRBJ1-2; the match to TRBD1 covers 7 bases. Specimen: CD8+ T cells from peripheral blood mononuclear cells, collected before pregnancy. CDR3 sequence reads: CASSFRQGGINYGYTF. CDR3 DNA sequence: TGTGCCAGCAGTTTTCGGCAGGGGGGAATTAACTATGGCTACACCTTC.